What follows are 18 T cell receptor beta chains derived from one specimen sequenced in a study of T cell responses to AZD1222 COVID-19 vaccine. Only in-frame clones appear in the TCRdb table, and some are missing; sequencing was by immunoSEQ multiplex PCR. This table has 120,000 to 150,000 clones, roughly 90% appearing once. Sequenced material: peripheral blood, taken on day 0 of AZD1222 vaccination. The receptors stem from an adult in good health.

The table lists this clone with a few counts. This rearrangement joins TRBV27 to TRBJ1-1; D possibly corresponds to TRBD1 (5 bases). V lost 7 bases, J lost 1 base, and 19 bases lay in between. Germline assignment: CDR1 MNHEY and CDR2 SMNVEV (reference sequence). This CDR3 contains 16 residues. The CDR3 nucleotides are TGTGCCAGCACCATCTCGGGGCGGCGAGGGAACACTGAAGCTTTCTTT. It codes for CASTISGRRGNTEAFF.

The genes are TRBV28 and TRBJ2-5, with a tentative D call TRBD1 (7 bases). The CDR3 spans 15 residues. Trimming took off 4 bases at V and 3 bases at J, with 15 bases between the two ends. Germline CDR1 is MDHEN and CDR2 is SYDVKM. The CDR3 coding sequence is TGTGCCAGCAGTTCCCTCCCAGGGGGGAAAGAGACCCAGTACTTC. Translation: CASSSLPGGKETQYF.

The chain links TRBV6-6 to TRBJ2-1; D tentatively fits TRBD1 or TRBD2 (5 bases each). The CDR3 consists of 17 residues. Germline CDR1 is MNHNY and CDR2 is SVGAGI (reference sequence). Between the trimmed V and J ends, which lost 5 bases and 6 bases, there was a span of 23 bases. In DNA form, the CDR3 reads TGTGCCAGCAGTCCAGCCGCCCCCGGGACCCTTCTCAATGAGCAGTTCTTC. It yields the protein CASSPAAPGTLLNEQFF.

This chain joins TRBV20-1 and TRBJ2-3; 8 nucleotides agree with TRBD2. Per germline, CDR1 DFQATT and CDR2 SNEGSKA (reference sequence). The CDR3 sequence is 17 residues long. J lost 4 bases, V lost 4 bases, and 16 bases had no gene match. The CDR3 DNA reads as TGCAGTGCTACTGACCCAAGAGCGGGAGTACCGTCAGATACGCAGTATTTT. It yields the protein CSATDPRAGVPSDTQYF.

There are a few counts of this clone. The chain combines TRBV6-5 with TRBJ1-1; 9 nucleotides align to TRBD1. This CDR3 spans 15 amino acids. V lost 6 bases and J lost 6; bases outside the gene matches: 11. Germline assignment: CDR1 MNHEY and CDR2 SVGAGI. In DNA form, the CDR3 reads TGTGCCAGCAGGCGGCTGACAGGGGGATTCCCTGAAGCTTTCTTT. It yields the protein CASRRLTGGFPEAFF.

The rearrangement joins TRBV5-1 to TRBJ2-3; D gene uncertain. Per the germline V gene, CDR1 is SGHRS and CDR2 is YFSETQ. The CDR3 has 12 amino acids. V was clipped by 5 bases and J by 2 bases, with 6 bases between them. The CDR3 protein is CASSRTTDTQYF. CDR3 DNA: TGCGCCAGCAGTAGAACCACAGATACGCAGTATTTT.

The rearrangement links TRBV5-4 to TRBJ1-4; D is possibly TRBD1 (6 bases). The CDR3 runs 14 residues. V was cut by 2 bases and J by 6 bases, with 11 bases left in between. CDR1 SGHNT and CDR2 YYREEE come from the germline V gene (reference sequence). The CDR3 bases are TGTGCCAGCAGCTTCGCGGGGGCGGATGAAAAACTGTTTTTT. Residues: CASSFAGADEKLFF.

This clone appeared a few times. One junction end does not reproduce the germline sequence, and a read error may be involved. The gene calls are TRBV7-7 and TRBJ2-2; D uncertain. Germline V gene sequence: CDR1 SSHAT, CDR2 FNYEAQ (reference sequence). The CDR3 is 14 residues long. CDR3 nucleotide sequence: TGTGCTAGCAGCTTAAGGACGTACACCGGGGAGCTGTTTTTT. Its protein product is CASSLRTYTGELFF.

The chain carries TRBV5-6 and TRBJ1-1, with 9 bases aligning to TRBD1. V gave up 4 bases and J gave up 3 bases; unmatched junction bases: 10. The CDR3 is 16 amino acids. The germline gives CDR1 SGHDT, CDR2 YYEEEE. CDR3 coding DNA: TGTGCCAGCAGCGGAGGGACAGGGCGGTGGGACACTGAAGCTTTCTTT. Its protein is CASSGGTGRWDTEAFF.

The CDR3 bases are TGTGCCAGCATGGGGACAGGCGGGTTCTACGAGCAGTACTTC. It encodes CASMGTGGFYEQYF. The chain is built from TRBV27 and TRBJ2-7, with TRBD1 matching 8 bases. CDR1 is MNHEY and CDR2 is SMNVEV in the germline V gene (reference sequence). The CDR3 has 14 amino acids. V was pared by 7 bases and J by 3 bases, with 8 bases of the junction left unmatched.

V and J are TRBV2 and TRBJ2-1; D not certain. V dropped 6 bases and J dropped 0 bases, with 15 bases sitting between them. Germline values: CDR1 SNHLY, CDR2 FYNNEI. The CDR3 spans 16 residues. CDR3 residues: CASSLPRQNSYNEQFF. In DNA form, the CDR3 reads TGTGCCAGCAGCCTCCCCCGGCAGAACTCCTACAATGAGCAGTTCTTC.

The V gene is TRBV11-2, the J gene TRBJ1-1; no clear D. Germline CDR1 reads SGHAT; CDR2 reads FQNNGV. This CDR3 comprises 16 residues. V lost 1 base to trimming and J lost 6 bases, with 18 bases between them. This chain's CDR3 is CASSLAPPSDRAEAFF. CDR3 DNA: TGTGCCAGCAGCTTAGCCCCCCCCTCCGATCGGGCTGAAGCTTTCTTT.

The chain is built from TRBV23-1 and TRBJ1-2; maybe TRBD1 (5 bases). TRBV23-1 is labeled an ORF, and its function is uncertain. The CDR3 covers 15 residues. V lost 4 bases to trimming and J lost 7 bases, with 19 bases between them. The CDR3 region is CASSPLAGAQGGYTF. As DNA, the CDR3 is TGCGCCAGCAGTCCACTAGCTGGGGCTCAGGGTGGCTACACCTTC.

This sequence joins TRBV19 and TRBJ2-2; D unclear. The CDR3 runs 14 residues. Germline-derived CDR1 and CDR2 are LNHDA and SQIVND (reference sequence). Trimming took 6 bases from V and 0 from J, leaving 8 bases between them. The CDR3 DNA follows: TGTGCCAGTAGGGTATTCGCGAACACCGGGGAGCTGTTTTTT. Translating it yields CASRVFANTGELFF.

In DNA form, the CDR3 reads TGTGCCAGCTCACCACTGAGCGGGGGTGTCTTGGCCGAGCAGTACTTC. This gives the protein CASSPLSGGVLAEQYF. V is TRBV18 and J is TRBJ2-7; 8 nucleotides align to TRBD2. V was pared by 1 base and J by 6 bases, with 11 bases of the junction left unmatched. The CDR3 consists of 16 residues. Germline CDR1 is KGHSH and CDR2 is LQKENI.

The rearrangement uses TRBV11-3 and TRBJ2-7; weak D call: TRBD2 (7 bases). Germline V gives CDR1 SGHNT, CDR2 YENEEA. Trimming removed 1 base from V and 7 bases from J, with 17 bases in between. The CDR3 loop spans 15 amino acids. The CDR3 DNA sequence: TGTGCCAGCAGCTTAGGTGCGGGGGCCACGGGGGAGCAGTACTTC. It specifies CASSLGAGATGEQYF.

The gene calls are TRBV5-4 and TRBJ1-6, with 10 nucleotides matching TRBD1. The CDR3 covers 16 residues. CDR1 is SGHNT and CDR2 is YYREEE in the germline V gene (reference sequence). Losses at the gene ends were 4 bases for V and 8 bases for J; bases not matched to a gene: 9. Written as DNA, the CDR3 is TGTGCCAGCAGCACGTCCGGGACAGGGGTACATTCACCCCTCCACTTT. Its protein product is CASSTSGTGVHSPLHF.

V usage is TRBV19 and J usage is TRBJ1-5; weak D call: TRBD1 (6 bases). Trimming removed 4 bases at V and 4 bases at J, with 17 bases between. Germline-derived CDR1 and CDR2 are LNHDA and SQIVND (reference sequence). CDR3 length: 16 amino acids. The CDR3 coding sequence is TGTGCCAGTAGTAGATCCACAGGGTTCCAGAATCAGCCCCAGCATTTT. Amino acids: CASSRSTGFQNQPQHF.